These 10 T cell receptor beta chains were all obtained from the same sample, sequenced in a study of T-cell reconstitution after alpha-beta-depleted transplantation in children. Unique molecular identifiers were incorporated during preparation of the TCRbeta library. MiXCR, run by TCRdb on the PCR reads, gives a single entry per CDR3 protein. This table holds about 500,000 distinct CDR3 sequences, 11% found once. Material: PBMCs, mostly from graft donor cells, obtained 180 days after TCRalphabeta/CD19-depleted stem cell transplant. Receptors were obtained from a female patient aged 2 to 10 who had a stem cell transplant for aplastic anemia, so the T cells may come from the graft donor.

This clonotype turned up a few times. The chain is built from TRBV29-1 and TRBJ2-1; 8 bases are shared with TRBD2. V lost 8 bases, J lost 5 bases, and 11 bases stayed unmatched. The CDR3 contains 14 residues. Germline CDR1 and CDR2: SQVTM and ANQGSEA. The CDR3 DNA sequence: TGCAGCTTCTTTTTAGCGGGACGAGACAATGAGCAGTTCTTC. It specifies CSFFLAGRDNEQFF.

This clonotype was seen at least ten times. J is TRBJ2-3 and V is TRBV11-2; 11 bases are a match to TRBD2. The CDR3 has 18 residues. Germline V CDR1 and CDR2: SGHAT, FQNNGV. J gave up 0 bases and V 3 bases, and 8 bases lay outside the gene matches. This CDR3 is CASSLLAGGLSSTDTQYF. In DNA form, the CDR3 reads TGTGCCAGCAGCTTGCTAGCGGGAGGCCTTTCTAGCACAGATACGCAGTATTTT.

The chain links TRBV29-1 to TRBJ2-1, with TRBD1 as a possible D gene (5 bases). The CDR3 is 12 residues long. Per germline, CDR1 SQVTM and CDR2 ANQGSEA. Trimming removed 3 bases from V and 8 bases from J, with 11 bases in between. CDR3 sequence (DNA): TGCAGCGTTGACCAGGGTGGGTATGAGCAGTTCTTC. This codes for CSVDQGGYEQFF.

The rearrangement uses TRBV27 and TRBJ2-1; 8 nucleotides align to TRBD2. V lost 6 bases and J lost 5; bases outside the gene matches: 12. Germline lookup yields CDR1 MNHEY and CDR2 SMNVEV (reference sequence). CDR3 size: 16 residues. Written as DNA, the CDR3 is TGTGCCAGCAGCACCACGGGTCGTAGCGGGGACAATGAGCAGTTCTTC. Amino acid sequence: CASSTTGRSGDNEQFF.

This clonotype appeared a few times. The genes are TRBV9 and TRBJ2-5; either TRBD1 or TRBD2 may fit D (5 bases each). Germline-derived CDR1 and CDR2 are SGDLS and YYNGEE. V was clipped by 2 bases and J by 1 base, with 12 bases between them. This CDR3 contains 15 residues. In DNA, the CDR3 is TGTGCCAGCAGCGTGGGGACCCCGGCCCAAGAGACCCAGTACTTC. It yields the protein CASSVGTPAQETQYF.

This clonotype has just a few counts. The chain carries TRBV7-2 and TRBJ2-3; D is perhaps TRBD2 (6 bases). Germline CDR1 SGHTA, CDR2 FQGNSA. CDR3 size: 17 residues. Trimming pared 1 base from V and 0 bases from J, leaving 14 bases between. CDR3 nucleotide sequence: TGTGCCAGCAGCTTAGGAGGCGGGATGTGGAGCACAGATACGCAGTATTTT. Protein sequence: CASSLGGGMWSTDTQYF.

This chain links TRBV3-1 with TRBJ1-1; D gene ambiguous. Looked up from germline, CDR1 is LGHDT and CDR2 is YNNKEL (reference sequence). The CDR3 is 13 residues long. Trimming removed 2 bases from V and 10 bases from J, with 14 bases in between. The CDR3 region is CASSQRGSRSAFF. CDR3 nucleotides: TGTGCCAGCAGCCAACGTGGTTCACGATCAGCTTTCTTT.

This clonotype showed up just a few times. V and J are TRBV6-4 and TRBJ2-3; TRBD2 matches 8 bases. CDR3 size: 15 residues. The V segment lost 6 bases and the J segment 3 bases; nucleotides outside the gene matches: 8. The germline V gene has CDR1 MRHNA and CDR2 SNTAGT. The CDR3 DNA reads as TGTGCCAGCAGGAGGGGAGCGGGAGAAACAGATACGCAGTATTTT. Translated, it gives CASRRGAGETDTQYF.

The CDR3: CASSLCRLRTGELFF. CDR3 sequence (DNA): TGTGCCAGCAGCCTATGTCGCCTCCGCACCGGGGAGCTGTTTTTT. The J gene is TRBJ2-2, the V gene TRBV21-1; TRBD2, the table's D call, was not compared with the DNA. TRBV21-1 is annotated as a pseudogene. This CDR3 comprises 15 residues.

This clonotype has a handful of counts. This chain joins TRBV29-1 and TRBJ1-1; 7 bases map to TRBD1. The germline V gene encodes CDR1 SQVTM and CDR2 ANQGSEA. The CDR3 length is 13 residues. V trimming: 5 bases; J trimming: 2 bases; junction bases outside the gene matches: 5. The CDR3 sequence: CSVRQGINTEAFF. Here the CDR3 DNA reads TGCAGCGTTAGACAGGGTATCAACACTGAAGCTTTCTTT.